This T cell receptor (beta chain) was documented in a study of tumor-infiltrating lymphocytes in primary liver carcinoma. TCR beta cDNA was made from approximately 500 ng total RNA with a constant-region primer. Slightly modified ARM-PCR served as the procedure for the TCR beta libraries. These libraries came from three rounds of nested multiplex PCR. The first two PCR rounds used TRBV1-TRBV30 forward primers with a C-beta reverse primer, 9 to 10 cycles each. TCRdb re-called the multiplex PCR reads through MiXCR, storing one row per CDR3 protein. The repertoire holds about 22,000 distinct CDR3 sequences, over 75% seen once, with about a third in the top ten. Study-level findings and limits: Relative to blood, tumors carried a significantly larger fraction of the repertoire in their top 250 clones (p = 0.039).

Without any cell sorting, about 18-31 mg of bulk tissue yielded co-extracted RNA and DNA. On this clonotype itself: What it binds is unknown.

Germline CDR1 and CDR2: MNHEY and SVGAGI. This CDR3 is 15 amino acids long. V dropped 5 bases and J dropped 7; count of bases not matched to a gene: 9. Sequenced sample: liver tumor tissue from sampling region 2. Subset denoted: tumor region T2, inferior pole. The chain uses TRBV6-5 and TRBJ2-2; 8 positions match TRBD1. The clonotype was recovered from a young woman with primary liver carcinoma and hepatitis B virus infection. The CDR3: CASSPWTGLSGELFF. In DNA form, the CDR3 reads TGTGCCAGCAGTCCGTGGACAGGGTTGAGCGGGGAGCTGTTTTTT.